The present T cell receptor beta chain was sequenced within a study of blood T cell repertoires in COVID-19. Whole-study context: Donors in the United States, Italy and Spain gave samples during acute or convalescent COVID-19. From T cells, B-cell-depleted T cells, or PBMCs came the material, which was cDNA or gDNA.

Enrollment of patients from Seattle took place during active infection, with longitudinal follow-up. This CDR3 comprises 17 residues. Losses at the gene ends were 0 bases for V and 0 bases for J; bases not matched to a gene: 5. Germline V CDR1 and CDR2: GTSNPN, SVGIG (reference sequence). In the original processing: Amplification with reference gene primers provided the estimates of nucleated cell counts. Measured with immunoSEQ multiplex PCR; TCRdb has only the in-frame clones, and not every one. For V, J and clone size, that table is used; D and trimming come from the DNA. The sample yields 330,000 or so clones, about nine tenths seen once.

This receptor was identified in a man aged 30 to 45 with COVID-19, enrolled during active disease. The sample consisted of peripheral blood. The J gene is TRBJ1-5, the V gene TRBV30; 10 bases are a match to TRBD1. CDR3 nucleotides: TGTGCCTGGAGTGTCGGACAGGGGGTTTATAGCAATCAGCCCCAGCATTTT. Translated, it gives CAWSVGQGVYSNQPQHF. Filled out from reference TRBV30 and TRBJ1-5, the complete variable domain reads SQTIHQWPATLVQPVGSPLSLECTVEGTSNPNLYWYRQAAGRGLQLLFYSVGIGQISSEVPQNLSASRPQDRQFILSSKKLLLSDSGFYLCAWSVGQGVYSNQPQHFGDGTRLSIL.